Here is one T cell receptor beta chain with its context. One end of the junction does not line up with germline, which may come from a read error. CDR3 length equals 16 residues. CDR1 SGHTA and CDR2 FQGNSA come from the germline V gene. The data were obtained in a study of blood T cell repertoires in COVID-19. Looking at the study overall: The origin of the acute and convalescent COVID-19 samples was the United States, Italy and Spain. T cells, B-cell-depleted T cells, or PBMCs supplied cDNA or gDNA.

In the authors' methods: For nucleated cells, counts were estimated from reference gene primer amplification. Only in-frame clones appear in the TCRdb table, and some are missing; sequencing was by immunoSEQ multiplex PCR. The V and J calls and clone size come from that table; D and trimming were worked out from the DNA. This sample has approximately 210,000 clones, with 88% found just once. Sequencing was performed on peripheral blood. The sequence was collected from a human donor in a cohort sampled during active COVID-19. The chain carries TRBV7-2 and TRBJ2-2; 7 nucleotides align to TRBD2. The CDR3 region is CASSLAAVSNTGELFF. The CDR3 DNA is TGTGCCAGCAGCCTAGCGGCGGTATCGAACACCGGGGAGCTGTTTTTT.